There are a few counts of the clone carrying this TCR beta chain. As yet, its antigen is unknown. This entry is derived from a study of blood T cells in healthy people across ages. At the level of the study: Template switching picked up about one barcoded beta molecule for each two T cells.

A second PCR, run for roughly 7 to 12 cycles, used a sample-barcoded 5' primer plus a J-beta primer mix. TCRdb used MiXCR to reprocess the 5' RACE reads, holding one entry per CDR3 protein. The table lists around 900,000 distinct CDR3 sequences, 45% to 60% of them singletons. This CDR3 has 12 amino acids. Germline CDR1 and CDR2: KGHDR and SFDVKD. Trimming left V 10 bases short and J 3 bases short, with 8 bases between. The study's findings and limits: The donors' CMV status was not determined, possibly confounding changes in expanded clonotypes. The study found TCR beta diversity correlated strongly with naive T cell percentage.

This chain uses TRBV24-1 with TRBJ2-2; perhaps TRBD1 as D (6 bases). The TCR comes from a woman between 55 and 75 years old in good health. Sequencing was performed on blood. CDR3 sequence (DNA): TGTGCCACGGGACACTACACCGGGGAGCTGTTTTTT. Translating gives CATGHYTGELFF.